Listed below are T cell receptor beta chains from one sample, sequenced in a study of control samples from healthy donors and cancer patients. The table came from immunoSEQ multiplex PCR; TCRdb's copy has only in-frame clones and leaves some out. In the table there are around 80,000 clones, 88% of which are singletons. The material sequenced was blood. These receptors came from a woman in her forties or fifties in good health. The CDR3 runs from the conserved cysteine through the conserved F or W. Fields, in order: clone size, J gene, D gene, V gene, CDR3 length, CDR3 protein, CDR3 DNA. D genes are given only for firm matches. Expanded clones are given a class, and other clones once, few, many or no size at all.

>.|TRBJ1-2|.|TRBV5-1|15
CASSLDTGLTYGYTF
TGCGCCAGCAGCTTGGATACGGGTTTAACCTATGGCTACACCTTC
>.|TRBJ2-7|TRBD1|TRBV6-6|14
CASSFRQGRYEQYF
TGTGCCAGCAGTTTTAGACAGGGACGCTACGAGCAGTACTTC
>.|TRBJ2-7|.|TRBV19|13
CASSGGRNYEQYF
TGTGCCAGTAGTGGGGGACGGAACTACGAGCAGTACTTC
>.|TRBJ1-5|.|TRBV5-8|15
CASSLGPQGNQPQHF
TGTGCCAGCAGCTTAGGCCCGCAGGGCAATCAGCCCCAGCATTTT
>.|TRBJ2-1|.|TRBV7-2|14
CASSLGLSYNEQFF
TGTGCCAGCAGCTTAGGACTGAGTTACAATGAGCAGTTCTTC
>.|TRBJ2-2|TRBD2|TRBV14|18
CASSSRLAGDLNTGELFF
TGTGCCAGCAGCTCCCGACTAGCGGGGGACCTAAACACCGGGGAGCTGTTTTTT
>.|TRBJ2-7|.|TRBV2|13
CASSEEYTYEQYF
TGTGCCAGCAGTGAGGAGTACACCTACGAGCAGTACTTC
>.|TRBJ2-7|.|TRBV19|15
CASSMARDNIYEQYF
TGTGCCAGTAGTATGGCCAGAGACAACATCTACGAGCAGTACTTC
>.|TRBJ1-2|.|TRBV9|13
CASSPSRNYGYTF
TGTGCCAGCAGCCCGAGTAGGAACTATGGCTACACCTTC
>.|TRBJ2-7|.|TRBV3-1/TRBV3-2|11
CASSRNYEQYF
TGTGCCAGCAGCCGGAACTACGAGCAGTACTTC
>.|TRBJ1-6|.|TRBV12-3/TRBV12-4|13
CASSWAGNSPLHF
TGTGCCAGCAGTTGGGCGGGAAATTCACCCCTCCACTTT
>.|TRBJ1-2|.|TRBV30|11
CAWNSVYGYTF
TGTGCCTGGAACAGCGTCTATGGCTACACCTTC
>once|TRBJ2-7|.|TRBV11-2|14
CASGGTANSYEQYF
TGTGCCAGCGGGGGGACGGCTAACTCCTACGAGCAGTACTTC
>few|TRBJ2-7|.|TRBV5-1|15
CASSLGRDGGYEQYF
TGCGCCAGCAGCTTGGGCCGGGACGGAGGCTACGAGCAGTACTTC
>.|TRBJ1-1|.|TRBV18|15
CASSPRAGVNTEAFF
TGTGCCAGCTCACCCCGGGCGGGGGTAAACACTGAAGCTTTCTTT
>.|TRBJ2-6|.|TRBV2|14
CASRVQEGANVLTF
TGTGCCAGCAGGGTACAGGAAGGGGCCAACGTCCTGACTTTC
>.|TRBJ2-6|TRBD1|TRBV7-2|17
CASSLYRGSSGANVLTF
TGTGCCAGCAGCTTATACAGGGGGAGCTCTGGGGCCAACGTCCTGACTTTC
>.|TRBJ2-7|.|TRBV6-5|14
CASSRTGTPLEQYF
TGTGCCAGCAGTCGTACCGGGACTCCCCTCGAGCAGTACTTC
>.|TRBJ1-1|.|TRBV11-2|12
CASSLVITEAFF
TGTGCCAGCAGCTTAGTGATAACAGAAGCTTTCTTT
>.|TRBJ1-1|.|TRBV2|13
CASSRGLNTEAFF
TGTGCCAGCAGTCGGGGGTTGAACACTGAAGCTTTCTTT
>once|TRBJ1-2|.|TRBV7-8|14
CASSLGPQAYGYTF
TGTGCCAGCAGCCTTGGGCCCCAAGCCTACGGCTACACCTTC
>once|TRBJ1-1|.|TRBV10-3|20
CAISESTRTRNRGYVTEAFF
TGTGCCATCAGTGAGTCGACTCGCACACGCAATAGAGGCTATGTCACTGAAGCTTTCTTT
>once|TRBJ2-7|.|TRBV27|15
CASSNRDFIYYEQYF
TGTGCCAGCAGTAACCGGGACTTTATATACTACGAGCAGTACTTC
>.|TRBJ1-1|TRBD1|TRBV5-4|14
CASSAGTGVTEAFF
TGTGCCAGCAGCGCCGGGACAGGGGTGACTGAAGCTTTCTTT
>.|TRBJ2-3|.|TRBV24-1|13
CATSGDPPDTQYF
TGTGCCACCAGTGGGGACCCCCCAGATACGCAGTATTTT
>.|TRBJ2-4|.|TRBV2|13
CASSSLVKNIQYF
TGTGCCAGCAGTTCTCTCGTCAAAAACATTCAGTACTTC
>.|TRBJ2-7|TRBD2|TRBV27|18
CASSRDRASGPHSYEQYF
TGTGCCAGCAGTCGTGACCGCGCTAGCGGTCCTCACTCCTACGAGCAGTACTTC
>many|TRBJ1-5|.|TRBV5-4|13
CASSSNQGELQHF
TGTGCCAGCAGCTCGAACCAGGGTGAACTCCAGCATTTT
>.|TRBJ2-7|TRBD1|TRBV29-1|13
CSVSTGAAELQYF
TGCAGCGTGTCAACAGGGGCCGCCGAACTGCAGTACTTC
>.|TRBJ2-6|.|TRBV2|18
CASSESGGQISGANVLTF
TGTGCCAGCAGTGAGTCGGGGGGACAGATCTCTGGGGCCAACGTCCTGACTTTC
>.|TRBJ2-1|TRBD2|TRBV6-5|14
CASPEGGRYNEQFF
TGTGCCAGCCCCGAAGGCGGGAGATACAATGAGCAGTTCTTC
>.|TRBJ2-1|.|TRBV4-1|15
CASSQAFLGRNEQFF
TGCGCCAGCAGCCAAGCCTTCCTAGGTAGGAATGAGCAGTTCTTC
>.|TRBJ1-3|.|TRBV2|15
CASSASASSKNTIYF
TGTGCCAGCAGTGCTTCGGCCAGCTCGAAAAACACCATATATTTT
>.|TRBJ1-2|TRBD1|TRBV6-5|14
CASSRDRVFSGYTF
TGTGCCAGCAGTCGGGACAGGGTTTTCTCTGGCTACACCTTC
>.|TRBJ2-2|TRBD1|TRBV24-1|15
CATSDSGQGGGELFF
TGTGCCACCAGTGACAGCGGACAGGGTGGCGGGGAGCTGTTTTTT
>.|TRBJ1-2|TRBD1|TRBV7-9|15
CAGGLPTDREDGYTF
TGTGCCGGCGGACTCCCCACAGACAGGGAGGATGGCTACACCTTC
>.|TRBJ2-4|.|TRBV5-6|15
CASSLIQLAKNIQYF
TGTGCCAGCAGCTTGATACAGTTAGCCAAAAACATTCAGTACTTC